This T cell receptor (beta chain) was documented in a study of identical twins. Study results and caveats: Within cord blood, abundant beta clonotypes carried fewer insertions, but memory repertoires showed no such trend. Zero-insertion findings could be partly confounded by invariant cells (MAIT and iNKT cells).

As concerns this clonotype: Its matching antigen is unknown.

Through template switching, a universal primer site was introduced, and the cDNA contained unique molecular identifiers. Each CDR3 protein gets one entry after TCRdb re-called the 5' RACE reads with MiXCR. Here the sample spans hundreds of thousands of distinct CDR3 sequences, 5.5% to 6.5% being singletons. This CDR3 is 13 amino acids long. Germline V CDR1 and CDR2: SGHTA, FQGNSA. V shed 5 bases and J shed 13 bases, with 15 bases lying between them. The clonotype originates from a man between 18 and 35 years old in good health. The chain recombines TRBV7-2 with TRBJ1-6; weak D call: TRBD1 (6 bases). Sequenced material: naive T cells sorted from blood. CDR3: CASSTHRVLPLHF. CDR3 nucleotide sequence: TGTGCCAGCAGCACACACAGGGTTCTTCCCCTCCACTTT. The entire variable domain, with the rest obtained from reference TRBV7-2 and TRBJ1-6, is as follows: GAGVSQSPSNKVTEKGKDVELRCDPISGHTALYWYRQSLGQGLEFLIYFQGNSAPDKSGLPSDRFSAERTGGSVSTLTIQRTQQEDSAVYLCASSTHRVLPLHFGNGTRLTVT.